The 17 T cell receptor beta chains in this list originate from one sample, sequenced in a study of beta chain features in type 1 diabetes. cDNA synthesis used the whole RNA isolate, giving expressed TCRB sequences. Produced via immunoSEQ multiplex PCR; TCRdb's table is partial and in-frame only. The repertoire has fewer than 900,000 clones, 17% of them found once; the top ten carry around 0.02%. Sequencing was performed on naive CD4+ T cells from blood. The source of these receptors is a woman between 18 and 29 years old in good health.

This chain links TRBV25-1 with TRBJ1-2; D not certain. Trimming shortened V by 6 bases and J by 7 bases, and 18 bases separated the two germline ends. This CDR3 is built from 14 residues. The germline V gene has CDR1 MGHDK and CDR2 SYGVNS. CDR3: CASSDTARIGGYTF. In nucleotides, the CDR3 is TGTGCCAGCAGCGATACGGCAAGGATAGGTGGCTACACCTTC.

The rearrangement links TRBV28 to TRBJ2-2, with a weak D call TRBD1 (6 bases). V shed 5 bases and J shed 8 bases, with 21 bases lying between them. CDR1 and CDR2 (germline): MDHEN, SYDVKM. The CDR3 contains 16 residues. CDR3 protein: CASSPPGTPGPGELFF. DNA of the CDR3: TGTGCCAGCAGTCCCCCCGGGACACCAGGACCTGGGGAGCTGTTTTTT.

This clone was seen more than once but under ten times. The chain carries TRBV6-5 and TRBJ2-1, with D unresolved. V shed 2 bases and J shed 15 bases, with 23 bases lying between them. Germline loops: CDR1 MNHEY, CDR2 SVGAGI. The CDR3 loop spans 15 amino acids. CDR3 in amino acids: CASSYTKSPMVSPFF. The CDR3, as DNA: TGTGCCAGCAGTTACACAAAATCCCCTATGGTTTCGCCGTTCTTC.

This clone was observed a few times. CDR3 sequence reads: CASSNRDRGLFGEQFF. The CDR3 bases are TGCGCCAGCAGCAATCGGGACAGGGGGCTGTTTGGTGAGCAGTTCTTC. The chain combines TRBV10-2 with TRBJ2-1; TRBD1 matches at 12 bases. This CDR3 comprises 16 residues. V lost 6 bases to trimming and J lost 9 bases; unmatched junction nucleotides: 12. Germline V gives CDR1 WSHSY, CDR2 SAAADI.

The chain uses TRBV6-5 and TRBJ2-7; the match to TRBD2 covers 10 bases. CDR3 size: 15 residues. V shed 6 bases, J shed 0 bases, and the junction held 5 bases outside the gene matches. Per germline, CDR1 MNHEY and CDR2 SVGAGI. CDR3 in amino acids: CASSELAGDSYEQYF. For the CDR3, the DNA is TGTGCCAGCAGCGAGCTAGCGGGGGACTCCTACGAGCAGTACTTC.

The rearrangement joins TRBV27 to TRBJ2-2, with unresolved D. V lost 5 bases and J lost 0, with 10 bases in between. The CDR3 spans 15 residues. CDR1 MNHEY and CDR2 SMNVEV come from the germline V gene (reference sequence). This chain's CDR3 is CASSGPGPNTGELFF. CDR3 in DNA: TGTGCCAGCAGTGGTCCGGGCCCGAACACCGGGGAGCTGTTTTTT.

The chain uses TRBV7-9 and TRBJ2-7; maybe TRBD2 (6 bases). The CDR3 loop spans 14 amino acids. CDR1 and CDR2 (germline): SEHNR, FQNEAQ (reference sequence). V was clipped by 3 bases and J by 2 bases, with 11 bases between them. The CDR3 spells CASSFSGATYEQYF. The CDR3 region has the DNA TGTGCCAGCAGCTTTAGCGGAGCGACCTACGAGCAGTACTTC.

The chain recombines TRBV7-3 with TRBJ2-7; TRBD2 agrees at 11 bases. Trimming cost V 5 bases and J 3 bases; bases outside gene matches: 6. CDR3 size: 15 residues. The germline V gene encodes CDR1 SGHTA and CDR2 FQGTGA. The CDR3 sequence: CASSLLAGAHYEQYF. In nucleotides, the CDR3 is TGTGCCAGCAGCCTACTAGCGGGAGCGCACTACGAGCAGTACTTC.

The chain recombines TRBV29-1 with TRBJ2-5, with D tentatively TRBD2 (5 bases). Germline V lookup: CDR1 SQVTM, CDR2 ANQGSEA. This CDR3 comprises 14 residues. V was clipped by 3 bases and J by 2 bases, with 13 bases between them. CDR3 coding DNA: TGCAGCGTTGACGGGGTTTTGGTTCAAGAGACCCAGTACTTC. It encodes CSVDGVLVQETQYF.

This chain uses TRBV7-2 with TRBJ2-5; D is unclear. Trimming left V 1 base short and J 6 bases short, with 9 bases between. CDR1 SGHTA and CDR2 FQGNSA come from the germline V gene. This CDR3 has 13 amino acids. CDR3 in amino acids: CASSLVDGQTQYF. The CDR3 DNA reads as TGTGCCAGCAGCTTAGTAGACGGGCAGACCCAGTACTTC.

This clone was recorded a few times. The V call is TRBV6-1, the J call TRBJ1-1, with D possibly being TRBD1 (5 bases). CDR3 length: 14 residues. Trimming left V 4 bases short and J 3 bases short, with 12 bases between. CDR1 and CDR2 from the germline V gene are MNHNS and SASEGT. This chain's CDR3 is CASSVGRADTEAFF. CDR3 nucleotides: TGTGCCAGCAGTGTTGGCAGGGCGGACACTGAAGCTTTCTTT.

The chain joins TRBV19 to TRBJ2-7, with 10 bases aligning to TRBD2. The CDR3 runs to 15 residues. V trimming: 6 bases; J trimming: 4 bases; junction bases outside the gene matches: 9. The germline gives CDR1 LNHDA, CDR2 SQIVND (reference sequence). The CDR3 DNA reads as TGTGCCAGTAGGCCATTAGCGGGAGGTGCGTACGAGCAGTACTTC. Translation: CASRPLAGGAYEQYF.

The chain couples TRBV6-6 to TRBJ2-3; D call uncertain. The CDR3 spans 12 residues. V lost 2 bases and J 6 bases, leaving 6 bases between the germline ends. CDR1 and CDR2 from the germline V gene are MNHNY and SVGAGI (reference sequence). CDR3 DNA sequence: TGTGCCAGCAGTTACCCGCCGGATACGCAGTATTTT. It translates to CASSYPPDTQYF.

The table lists this clone with a count of one. This sequence joins TRBV27 and TRBJ2-7; possibly TRBD1 for D (5 bases). CDR1 is MNHEY and CDR2 is SMNVEV in the germline V gene (reference sequence). The CDR3 loop spans 13 amino acids. The V gene lost 5 bases and the J gene lost 5 bases, with 13 bases spanning the gap. The CDR3 bases are TGTGCCAGCAGTCTCCAGGGTCACCACGAGCAGTACTTC. Its translation is CASSLQGHHEQYF.

The chain recombines TRBV2 with TRBJ1-2; TRBD1 matches at 10 bases. Per the germline V gene, CDR1 is SNHLY and CDR2 is FYNNEI. The junction had 6 bases not matched to a gene; V was cut back by 9 bases and J by 8 bases. This CDR3 has 12 amino acids. The DNA of the CDR3 is TGTGCCAGATACGGACAGGGGGTCGGCTACACCTTC. The encoded protein is CARYGQGVGYTF.

This clone has more than one count but fewer than ten. The V and J genes are TRBV6-1 and TRBJ2-5; no firm D call. The CDR3 is made up of 15 amino acids. Trimming cost V 8 bases and J 7 bases, with 23 bases left between them. Per germline, CDR1 MNHNS and CDR2 SASEGT. DNA of the CDR3: TGTGCCAGCTCCGCGATGTCATCTGGGTTGGTGACCCAGTACTTC. It specifies CASSAMSSGLVTQYF.

This chain connects TRBV6-5 to TRBJ2-1; 7 nucleotides line up with TRBD2. Germline V gives CDR1 MNHEY, CDR2 SVGAGI. CDR3 size: 13 residues. V lost 6 bases, J lost 6 bases, and 5 bases stayed unmatched. The CDR3 is CASSLLASNEQFF. The CDR3 region has the DNA TGTGCCAGCAGCCTACTAGCGTCCAATGAGCAGTTCTTC.